The clone carrying this T cell receptor (beta chain) was counted between two and nine times. This CDR3 region has 18 residues. The V gene end was trimmed by 5 bases and the J gene end by 0 bases; junction bases not matched to a gene: 12. CDR1 is SGHAT, CDR2 FQDESV, per germline (reference sequence). This record comes from a study of Graves' ophthalmopathy and Graves' hyperthyroidism. RNA transcripts provided the template for amplifying TCR beta CDR3 regions. The first round was an RT-PCR with HTBI primers, and the second round was a multiplex PCR. Via MiXCR, TCRdb re-called the multiplex PCR reads, giving one row per CDR3 protein. The table lists 300,000 to 400,000 distinct CDR3 sequences, roughly a sixth of them singletons, with roughly an eighth in the top ten. A diagnosis was made from clinical symptoms together with serum thyroxine, TRAb, thyroid ultrasound and orbital computed tomography.

Sequencing used peripheral blood. This receptor was identified in an adult man with Graves' ophthalmopathy. V gene TRBV11-1 combines with J gene TRBJ2-5; TRBD1 matches 10 bases. CDR3 bases: TGTGCCAGCAGCGCCGGGACAGGGGAGAATGGGTACCAAGAGACCCAGTACTTC. Protein product: CASSAGTGENGYQETQYF.